Here is one TCR beta chain with its context. This specimen belongs to a study of T-cell memory formation after mild COVID-19. About the research overall: TCR clusters showed largely donor specificity.

With 7 bases removed from V and 2 bases from J, the gap between germline ends came to 8 bases. CDR1 is SQVTM, CDR2 ANQGSEA, per germline. This CDR3 has 11 residues. TCRdb passed the 5' RACE reads through MiXCR, listing each CDR3 protein once. The profile shows more than 300,000 distinct CDR3 sequences, 13% to 15% of them singletons. The specimen sequenced was PBMCs or a T cell subset sorted from them (not recorded which). The chain employs TRBV29-1 and TRBJ1-2; D remains ambiguous. The origin of this receptor is a man younger than 35 who had mild COVID-19 (a few samples of this study predate the infection). Cell type and time point are not known. The CDR3 DNA follows: TGCAGCGGGGCAACCAACTATGGCTACACCTTC. It codes for CSGATNYGYTF.